This entry is about one T cell receptor (beta chain). Given a much more abundant clone one base away, this may be a read error. The sample belongs to a study of blood T cell repertoires in COVID-19. Study in general: Acute and convalescent COVID-19 specimens originated in the United States, Italy and Spain.

Sequencing used immunoSEQ multiplex PCR; TCRdb keeps in-frame clones, though not all of them. The sample consists of some 310,000 clones, over 75% of them appearing once. CDR1 is SGHTS and CDR2 is YDEGEE in the germline V gene. After removal of 4 bases from V and 1 base from J, the junction contained 3 bases not matched to a gene. The CDR3 length is 14 residues. The sample taken for sequencing was peripheral blood. The chain uses TRBV5-8 and TRBJ2-7; 9 bases are shared with TRBD1. The sequence derives from a man in his fifties with active or convalescent COVID-19. The CDR3 sequence is CASSTGTGSYEQYF. CDR3 DNA: TGTGCCAGCAGCACTGGGACAGGGTCCTACGAGCAGTACTTC.